One TCR beta chain is described in this entry. This sample was taken from a study of blood T cell repertoires in COVID-19. Germline V CDR1 and CDR2: SEHNR, FQNEAQ (reference sequence). The CDR3 has 18 residues. Trimming cost V 5 bases and J 1 base; bases outside gene matches: 8. Clones were read by immunoSEQ multiplex PCR, and TCRdb kept only the in-frame ones, dropping some. The data show around 310,000 clones, with around 89% seen just once and around 9.5% held by the top ten. This sequence joins TRBV7-9 and TRBJ1-4, with 12 bases lining up with TRBD1. This clonotype was sampled from a woman aged 35 to 49 who had recovered from COVID-19. The material sequenced was PBMCs or T cells enriched from blood (not recorded which). CDR3 bases: TGTGCCAGCAGCCAACCCCGGGACAGGGGGCGAACTAATGAAAAACTGTTTTTT. Its translation is CASSQPRDRGRTNEKLFF.